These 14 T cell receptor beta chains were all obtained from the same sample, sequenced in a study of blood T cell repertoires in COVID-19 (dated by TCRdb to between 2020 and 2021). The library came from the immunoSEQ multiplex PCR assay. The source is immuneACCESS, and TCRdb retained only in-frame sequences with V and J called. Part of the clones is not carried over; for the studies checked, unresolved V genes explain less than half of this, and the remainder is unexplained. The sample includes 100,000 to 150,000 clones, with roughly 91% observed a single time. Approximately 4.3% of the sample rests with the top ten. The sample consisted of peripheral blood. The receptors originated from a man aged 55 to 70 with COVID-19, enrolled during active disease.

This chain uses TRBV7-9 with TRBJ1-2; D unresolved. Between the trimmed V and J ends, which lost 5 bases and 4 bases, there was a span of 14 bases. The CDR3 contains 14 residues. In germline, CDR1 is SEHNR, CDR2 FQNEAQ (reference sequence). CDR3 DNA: TGTGCCAGCAGCCGTCCCCCTAGCAGCTATGGCTACACCTTC. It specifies CASSRPPSSYGYTF.

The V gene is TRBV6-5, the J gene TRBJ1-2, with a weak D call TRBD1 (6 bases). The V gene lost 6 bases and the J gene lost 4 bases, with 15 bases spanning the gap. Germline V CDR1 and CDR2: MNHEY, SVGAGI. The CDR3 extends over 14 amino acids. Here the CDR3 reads CASSTSGALYGYTF. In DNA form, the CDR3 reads TGTGCCAGCAGCACATCAGGGGCCCTCTATGGCTACACCTTC.

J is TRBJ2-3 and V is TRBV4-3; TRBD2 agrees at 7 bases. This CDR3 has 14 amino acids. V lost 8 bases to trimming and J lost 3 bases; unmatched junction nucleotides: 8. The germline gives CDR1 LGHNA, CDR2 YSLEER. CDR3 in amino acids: CASGRGGGTDTQYF. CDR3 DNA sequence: TGCGCCAGCGGCCGTGGGGGGGGGACAGATACGCAGTATTTT.

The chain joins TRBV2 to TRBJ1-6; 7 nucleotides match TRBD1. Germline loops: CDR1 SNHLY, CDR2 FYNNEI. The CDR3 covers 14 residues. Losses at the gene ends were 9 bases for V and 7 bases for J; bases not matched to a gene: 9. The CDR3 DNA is TGTGCCAGTAGCCGGGACAGCGCCAATTCACCCCTCCACTTT. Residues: CASSRDSANSPLHF.

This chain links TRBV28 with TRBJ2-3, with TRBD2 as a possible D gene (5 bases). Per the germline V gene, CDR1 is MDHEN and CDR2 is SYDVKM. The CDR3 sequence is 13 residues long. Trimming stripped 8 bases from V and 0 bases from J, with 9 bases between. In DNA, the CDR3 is TGTGCCAGCTTGGGCGGGAGCACAGATACGCAGTATTTT. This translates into CASLGGSTDTQYF.

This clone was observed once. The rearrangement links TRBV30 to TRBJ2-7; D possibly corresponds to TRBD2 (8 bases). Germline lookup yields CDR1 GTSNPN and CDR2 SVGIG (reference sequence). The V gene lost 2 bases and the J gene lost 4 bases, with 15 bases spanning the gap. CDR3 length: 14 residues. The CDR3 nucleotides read TGTGCCTGGAGTCGGGAGGGGGCGCGGTACGAGCAGTACTTC. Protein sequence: CAWSREGARYEQYF.

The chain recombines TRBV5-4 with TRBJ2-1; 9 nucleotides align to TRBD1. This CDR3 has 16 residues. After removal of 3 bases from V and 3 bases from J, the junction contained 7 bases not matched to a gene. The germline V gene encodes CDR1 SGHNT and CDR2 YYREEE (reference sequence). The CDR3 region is CASSSGQGGFYNEQFF. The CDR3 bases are TGTGCCAGCAGCTCGGGACAGGGAGGCTTCTACAATGAGCAGTTCTTC.

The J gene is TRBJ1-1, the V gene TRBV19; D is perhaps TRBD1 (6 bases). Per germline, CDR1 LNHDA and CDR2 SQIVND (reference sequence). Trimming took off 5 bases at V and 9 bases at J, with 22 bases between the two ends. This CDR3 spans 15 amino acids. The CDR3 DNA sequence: TGTGCCAGTAGTTCGATGACTCGACAGGCGCGAAAAGCTTTCTTT. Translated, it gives CASSSMTRQARKAFF.

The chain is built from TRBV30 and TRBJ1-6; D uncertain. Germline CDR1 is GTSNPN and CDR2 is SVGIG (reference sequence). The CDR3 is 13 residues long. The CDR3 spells CAVREASNSPLHF. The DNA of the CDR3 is TGTGCAGTTAGGGAGGCGAGTAATTCACCCCTCCACTTT.

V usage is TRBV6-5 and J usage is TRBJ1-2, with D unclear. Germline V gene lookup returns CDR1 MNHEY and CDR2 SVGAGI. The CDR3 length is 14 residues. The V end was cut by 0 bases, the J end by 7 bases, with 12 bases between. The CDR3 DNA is TGTGCCAGCAGTTACTCCCTCGGGGAGGGTGGCTACACCTTC. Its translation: CASSYSLGEGGYTF.

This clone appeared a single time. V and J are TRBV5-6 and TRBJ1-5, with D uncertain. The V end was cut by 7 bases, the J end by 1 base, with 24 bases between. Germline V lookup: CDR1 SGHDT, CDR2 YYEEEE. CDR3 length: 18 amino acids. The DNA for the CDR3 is TGTGCCAGCCATATGTGGGGAGGAGGGCATATGAGCAATCAGCCCCAGCATTTT. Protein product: CASHMWGGGHMSNQPQHF.

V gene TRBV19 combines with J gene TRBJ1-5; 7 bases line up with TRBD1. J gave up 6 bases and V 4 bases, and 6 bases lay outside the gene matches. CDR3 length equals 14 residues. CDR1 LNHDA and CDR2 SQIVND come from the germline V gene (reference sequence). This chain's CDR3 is CASSNPQGGQPQHF. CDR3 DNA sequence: TGTGCCAGTAGTAACCCCCAGGGGGGTCAGCCCCAGCATTTT.

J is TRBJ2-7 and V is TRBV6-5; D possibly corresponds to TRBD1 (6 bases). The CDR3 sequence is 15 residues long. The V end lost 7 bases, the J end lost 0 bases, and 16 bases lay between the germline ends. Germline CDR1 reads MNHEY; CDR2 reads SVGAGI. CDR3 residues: CASNPRQAYSYEQYF. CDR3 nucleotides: TGTGCCAGCAACCCACGACAGGCCTACTCCTACGAGCAGTACTTC.

The CDR3 nucleotides read TGTGCCAGCAGCCATGGACAGGCCAGCTCCTACGAGCAGTACTTC. It codes for CASSHGQASSYEQYF. The rearrangement links TRBV3-1 (or the pseudogene TRBV3-2) to TRBJ2-7; 7 bases are shared with TRBD1. The CDR3 has 15 amino acids. V dropped 3 bases and J dropped 0; count of bases not matched to a gene: 5. In germline, CDR1 is LGHDT, CDR2 YNNKEL (reference sequence).